Here is one T cell receptor beta chain with its context. The CDR3 consists of 15 residues. The germline gives CDR1 SGDLS, CDR2 YYNGEE. V shed 0 bases and J 4 bases; nucleotides not matched to a gene: 4. The sample originates from a study of T cell changes during pregnancy in multiple sclerosis. The table came from immunoSEQ multiplex PCR; TCRdb's copy has only in-frame clones and leaves some out. The repertoire consists of approximately 70,000 clones, with approximately 88% occurring once and the leading ten covering about 0.9%. The chain uses TRBV9 and TRBJ1-2; 9 bases agree with TRBD1. The origin of this receptor is a female donor in good health, enrolled as a control in a pregnancy study. Sequencing used peripheral blood, obtained in the first trimester of pregnancy. CDR3 sequence reads: CASSVAGTGFYGYTF. The CDR3, as DNA: TGTGCCAGCAGCGTAGCAGGGACAGGGTTCTATGGCTACACCTTC.